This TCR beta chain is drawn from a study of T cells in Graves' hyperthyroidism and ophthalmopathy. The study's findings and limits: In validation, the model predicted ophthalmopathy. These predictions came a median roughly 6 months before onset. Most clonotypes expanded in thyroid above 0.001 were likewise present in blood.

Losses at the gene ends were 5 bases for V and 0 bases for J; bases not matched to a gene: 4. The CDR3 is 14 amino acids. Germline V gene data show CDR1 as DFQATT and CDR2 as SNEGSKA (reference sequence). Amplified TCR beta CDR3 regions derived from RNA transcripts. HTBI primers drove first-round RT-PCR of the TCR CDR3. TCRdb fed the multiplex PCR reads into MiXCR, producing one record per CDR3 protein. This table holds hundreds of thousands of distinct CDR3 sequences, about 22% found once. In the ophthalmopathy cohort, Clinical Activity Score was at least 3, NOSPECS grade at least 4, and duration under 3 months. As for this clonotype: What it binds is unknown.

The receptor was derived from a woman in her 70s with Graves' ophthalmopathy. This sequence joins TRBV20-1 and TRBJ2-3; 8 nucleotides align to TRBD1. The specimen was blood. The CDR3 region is CSALGQDSTDTQYF. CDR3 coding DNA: TGCAGTGCTTTGGGACAGGATAGCACAGATACGCAGTATTTT.